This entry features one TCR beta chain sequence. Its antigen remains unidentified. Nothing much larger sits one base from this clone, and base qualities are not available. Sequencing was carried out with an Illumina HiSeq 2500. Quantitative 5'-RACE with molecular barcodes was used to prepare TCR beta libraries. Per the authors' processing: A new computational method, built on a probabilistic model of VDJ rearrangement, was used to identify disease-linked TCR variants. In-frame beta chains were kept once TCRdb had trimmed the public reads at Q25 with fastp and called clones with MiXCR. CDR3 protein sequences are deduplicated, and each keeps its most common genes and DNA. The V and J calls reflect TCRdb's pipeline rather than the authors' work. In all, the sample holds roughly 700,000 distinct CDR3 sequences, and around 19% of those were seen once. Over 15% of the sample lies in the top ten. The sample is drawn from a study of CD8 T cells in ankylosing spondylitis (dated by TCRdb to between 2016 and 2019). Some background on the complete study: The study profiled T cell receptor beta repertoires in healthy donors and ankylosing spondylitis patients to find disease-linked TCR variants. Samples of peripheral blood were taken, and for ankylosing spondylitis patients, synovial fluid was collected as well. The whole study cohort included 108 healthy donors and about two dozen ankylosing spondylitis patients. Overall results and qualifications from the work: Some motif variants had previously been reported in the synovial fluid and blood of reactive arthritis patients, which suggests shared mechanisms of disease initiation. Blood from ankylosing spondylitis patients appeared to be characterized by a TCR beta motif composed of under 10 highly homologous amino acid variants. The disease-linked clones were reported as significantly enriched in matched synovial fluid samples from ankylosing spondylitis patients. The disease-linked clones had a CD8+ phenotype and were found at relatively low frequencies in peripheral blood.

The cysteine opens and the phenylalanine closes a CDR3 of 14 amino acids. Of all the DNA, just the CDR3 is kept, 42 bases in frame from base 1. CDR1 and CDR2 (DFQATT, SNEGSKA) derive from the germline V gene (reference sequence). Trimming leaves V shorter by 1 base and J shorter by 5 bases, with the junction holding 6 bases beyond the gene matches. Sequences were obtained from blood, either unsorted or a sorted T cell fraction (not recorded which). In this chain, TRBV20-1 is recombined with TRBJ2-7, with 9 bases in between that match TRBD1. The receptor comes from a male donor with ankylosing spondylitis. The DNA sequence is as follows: TGCAGTGCTAGAGTTGGGACAGGGCGCCACGAGCAGTACTTC. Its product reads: CSARVGTGRHEQYF.